This T cell receptor (beta chain) was captured by sequencing in a study of cytomegalovirus exposure and HLA in healthy donors. Study-level points and caveats: The classifier, whose performance was assessed in both the original and validation cohorts, reportedly diagnosed cytomegalovirus status with high specificity and sensitivity. 164 TCR beta chains were listed as cytomegalovirus-associated.

With respect to this clone: What it binds is unknown.

Produced via immunoSEQ multiplex PCR; TCRdb's table is partial and in-frame only. The sample records 100,000 to 150,000 clones, 86% being singletons. The donors belonged to the roughly 130-subject validation cohort, separate from the approximately 700-subject first cohort. The junction had 10 bases not matched to a gene; V was cut back by 2 bases and J by 7 bases. The CDR3 has 17 amino acids. The germline CDR1 and CDR2 sequences are MNHEY and SMNVEV (reference sequence). Sequenced material: PBMCs. The origin of this receptor is a man in his late teens or twenties in good health and CMV-seronegative. The chain has TRBV27 and TRBJ2-2; TRBD2 agrees at 10 bases. CDR3 region: CASSLVSGRAAVGELFF. As DNA, the CDR3 is TGTGCCAGCAGTTTAGTAAGCGGGAGGGCCGCAGTCGGGGAGCTGTTTTTT.